This entry is about one TCR beta chain. Its target is unknown. This entry belongs to a study of T cell clonotyping in hematopoietic cell transplantation. The study, taken as a whole, reports: Graft donor and pretransplant recipient Inverse Simpson Index values predicted broader posttransplant TCR diversity.

Generated by immunoSEQ multiplex PCR, the TCRdb table keeps only in-frame clones and is missing some. The sample carries some 40,000 clones, about 96% recorded once. Between the trimmed V and J ends, which lost 0 bases and 4 bases, there was a span of 8 bases. This CDR3 has 14 amino acids. Germline CDR1 is SGHRS and CDR2 is YFSETQ. The receptor comes from a man aged 30 to 45 in good health. Some clones in this sample may be carry-over from other donors' samples. Sequencing input: peripheral blood mononuclear cells. This chain connects TRBV5-1 to TRBJ1-3; D may be TRBD1 (6 bases). CDR3 sequence: CASSLEGVGNTIYF. CDR3 sequence (DNA): TGCGCCAGCAGCTTGGAGGGGGTAGGAAACACCATATATTTT. Variable domain in full (rest from reference TRBV5-1 and TRBJ1-3): KAGVTQTPRYLIKTRGQQVTLSCSPISGHRSVSWYQQTPGQGLQFLFEYFSETQRNKGNFPGRFSGRQFSNSRSEMNVSTLELGDSALYLCASSLEGVGNTIYFGEGSWLTVV.